The entry that follows covers one T cell receptor (beta chain) sequence. It has no known antigen specificity. No much larger clone exists at a distance of one base, and base qualities are not known. The sample is drawn from a study of cytomegalovirus exposure and HLA in healthy donors (dated by TCRdb to about 2017). With respect to the entire study: A later analysis indicated that the 120 validation repertoires were generated on the platform also employed for the approximately 690 repertoires of the first cohort. The aim of the study was to test whether cataloging public T cell receptors could identify signatures of past pathogen exposure. In addition to the first cohort of approximately 670 subjects, a separate validation cohort of approximately 130 different subjects was used. To predict cytomegalovirus infection status, the study combined high-throughput TCR immunosequencing, statistical association of individual TCRs with disease status, and machine learning. Overall study outcomes, separate from this receptor: The study listed 150 to 200 TCR beta chains as associated with cytomegalovirus. A later analysis found that TCRs clustered in the first cohort also tended to co-occur in the 120 or so validation repertoires, with 94% of cluster scores above 0. In both the original and validation cohorts, the classifier was reported to diagnose cytomegalovirus status with high specificity and sensitivity. All 120 or so repertoires were used to score co-occurrence in the validation cohort in a later analysis, because that analysis had no HLA typing for the cohort. The authors suggested that the approach could potentially be extended to other disease states and immunological phenotypes. Most TCR sequences were seen in very few donors, while some public TCRs were found in many individuals. In vitro tests confirmed that a few of the cytomegalovirus-associated TCR beta chains recognize cytomegalovirus antigens.

The library was obtained by the immunoSEQ multiplex PCR assay. Per the original workflow: To diagnose cytomegalovirus status from the catalog of TCR beta chain sequences, a statistical classification framework was built. Entries here come from immuneACCESS through TCRdb and include only in-frame sequences with V and J called. Some clones fail to appear in such tables; in the studies checked, an unresolved V gene covers under half of the shortfall, and the cause of the remainder is unknown. The V and J calls and the clone size are those of that table, but D and trimming were determined from the DNA. Here the sample has tens of thousands of clones; 85% to 95% occur a single time. Less than 4% of the sample is held by the ten biggest clonotypes. Donors formed part of the validation cohort, which comprised about 120 subjects and was distinct from the first cohort of 550 to 850 subjects. V is clipped by 5 bases and J by 1 base, and the sequence between their germline boundaries is 9 bases long. The CDR3 spans 14 residues, from the cysteine through the phenylalanine. The only DNA kept is the CDR3, 42 bases in frame from the first base. CDR1 and CDR2, per the germline V gene (reference sequence), are LNHDA and SQIVND.

The sequence was obtained from a man younger than 35 in good health and CMV-seronegative. The chain employs TRBV19 and TRBJ1-5; TRBD1 is a weak D gene call, 6 bases matching. The source material was PBMCs. DNA sequence: TGTGCCAGTAGTCGAACAGGGAGCAATCAGCCCCAGCATTTT. Translated, this gives CASSRTGSNQPQHF.